The 8 T cell receptor beta chains presented below share a single source sample, sequenced in a study of cytomegalovirus exposure and HLA in healthy donors. Primers included in the PCR were 60 Vbeta and 13 Jbeta primers. Only in-frame clones appear in the TCRdb table, and some are missing; sequencing was by immunoSEQ multiplex PCR. The table shows around 160,000 clones, with approximately 80% occurring only once. Sequencing input: PBMCs. All receptors come from a woman between 35 and 50 years old in good health and CMV-seropositive.

The genes are TRBV7-2 and TRBJ2-5; 11 bases fit TRBD2. The CDR3 covers 15 residues. V shed 1 base and J 5 bases; nucleotides not matched to a gene: 3. Germline V gene sequence: CDR1 SGHTA, CDR2 FQGNSA. Here the CDR3 DNA reads TGTGCCAGCAGCTTAGACCGGACTAGCGGGGAGACCCAGTACTTC. It translates to CASSLDRTSGETQYF. The full variable domain, with the rest looked up from reference TRBV7-2 and TRBJ2-5, is GAGVSQSPSNKVTEKGKDVELRCDPISGHTALYWYRQSLGQGLEFLIYFQGNSAPDKSGLPSDRFSAERTGGSVSTLTIQRTQQEDSAVYLCASSLDRTSGETQYFGPGTRLLVL.

The chain joins TRBV2 to TRBJ2-5; D is perhaps TRBD2 (6 bases). V was trimmed by 2 bases and J by 3 bases, leaving 13 bases between them. Germline CDR1 SNHLY, CDR2 FYNNEI. The CDR3 spans 15 residues. The CDR3: CASSERESSEETQYF. CDR3 nucleotide sequence: TGTGCCAGCAGTGAACGGGAGAGTTCCGAAGAGACCCAGTACTTC.

J is TRBJ2-7 and V is TRBV12-1; TRBD2 is the table's D call and was not checked against the DNA. TRBV12-1 is listed as a pseudogene. The CDR3 length is 13 residues. The CDR3 here is CASSPTPGDEQYF. The CDR3, as DNA: TGTGCCAGCAGTCCAACCCCCGGGGACGAGCAGTACTTC.

This rearrangement joins TRBV19 to TRBJ2-1; TRBD2 matches 8 bases. J gave up 4 bases and V 3 bases, and 5 bases lay outside the gene matches. Germline CDR1 reads LNHDA; CDR2 reads SQIVND (reference sequence). The CDR3 length is 15 residues. Here the CDR3 reads CASSIPGRGYNEQFF. Here the CDR3 DNA reads TGTGCCAGTAGTATTCCCGGGAGGGGGTACAATGAGCAGTTCTTC.

The genes are TRBV10-1 and TRBJ1-1; 7 nucleotides agree with TRBD1. Germline-derived CDR1 and CDR2 are WNHNN and SYGVQD (reference sequence). The CDR3 has 15 residues. The J segment lost 1 base and the V segment lost 5 bases, leaving 7 bases of the junction unmatched. The CDR3 region is CASSPGTARNTEAFF. The CDR3 DNA sequence: TGCGCCAGCAGTCCCGGGACAGCTAGGAACACTGAAGCTTTCTTT.

This chain joins TRBV7-2 and TRBJ2-4, with TRBD1 identical over 7 bases. The V gene end was trimmed by 5 bases and the J gene end by 0 bases; junction bases not matched to a gene: 7. The CDR3 totals 16 residues. Germline assignment: CDR1 SGHTA and CDR2 FQGNSA. The CDR3 DNA reads as TGTGCCAGCAGCCGCGGACAGGAACTAGCCAAAAACATTCAGTACTTC. This encodes CASSRGQELAKNIQYF. The whole variable domain, filled in from reference TRBV7-2 and TRBJ2-4, reads GAGVSQSPSNKVTEKGKDVELRCDPISGHTALYWYRQSLGQGLEFLIYFQGNSAPDKSGLPSDRFSAERTGGSVSTLTIQRTQQEDSAVYLCASSRGQELAKNIQYFGAGTRLSVL.

This chain joins TRBV9 and TRBJ2-1, with 8 bases identical to TRBD2. The CDR3 sequence is 17 residues long. Germline V gives CDR1 SGDLS, CDR2 YYNGEE. Trimming took 0 bases from V and 2 from J; bases not matched to a gene: 7. The CDR3 bases are TGTGCCAGCAGCGTAGTAGCGGGGTCAGCTACCTACAATGAGCAGTTCTTC. It specifies CASSVVAGSATYNEQFF. The full variable domain, its missing parts supplied by reference TRBV9 and TRBJ2-1, is DSGVTQTPKHLITATGQRVTLRCSPRSGDLSVYWYQQSLDQGLQFLIQYYNGEERAKGNILERFSAQQFPDLHSELNLSSLELGDSALYFCASSVVAGSATYNEQFFGPGTRLTVL.

This clone showed up just once. The chain combines TRBV7-2 with TRBJ2-3; D not resolved. There are 14 residues in the CDR3. Germline V gives CDR1 SGHTA, CDR2 FQGNSA. Trimming left V 0 bases short and J 1 base short, with 5 bases between. The CDR3 DNA reads as TGTGCCAGCAGCTTAGCGCAGGGCACAGATACGCAGTATTTT. Residues: CASSLAQGTDTQYF.